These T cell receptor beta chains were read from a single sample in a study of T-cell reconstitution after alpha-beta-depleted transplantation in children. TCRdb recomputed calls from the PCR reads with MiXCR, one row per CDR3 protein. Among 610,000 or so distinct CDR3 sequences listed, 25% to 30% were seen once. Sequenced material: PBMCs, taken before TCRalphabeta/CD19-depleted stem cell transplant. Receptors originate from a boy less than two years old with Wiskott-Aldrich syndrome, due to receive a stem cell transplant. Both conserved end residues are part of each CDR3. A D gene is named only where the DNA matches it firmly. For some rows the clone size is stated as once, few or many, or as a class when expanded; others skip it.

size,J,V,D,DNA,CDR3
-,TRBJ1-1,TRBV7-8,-,TGTGCCAGCAGCTTAAAAGGGAATCCCATGAACACTGAAGCTTTCTTT,CASSLKGNPMNTEAFF
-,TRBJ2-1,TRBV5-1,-,TGCGCCAGCAGCTTTGAACTACAGGGAGGGAATGAGCAGTTCTTC,CASSFELQGGNEQFF
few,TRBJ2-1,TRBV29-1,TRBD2,TGCAGCGTTGATTTGGTACTAGCGGGAGTTGATGAGCAGTTCTTC,CSVDLVLAGVDEQFF
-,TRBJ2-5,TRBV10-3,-,TGTGCCATCAGTGTAGCAGGGCGAGAGACCCAGTACTTC,CAISVAGRETQYF
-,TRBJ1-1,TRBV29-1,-,TGCAGCGTTAACACTGAAGCTTTCTTT,CSVNTEAFF
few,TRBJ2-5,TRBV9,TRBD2,TGTGCCAGCAGCGTAGGAGCCCTAGCGGGTAACCAAGAGACCCAGTACTTC,CASSVGALAGNQETQYF
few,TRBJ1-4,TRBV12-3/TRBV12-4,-,TGTGCCAGTGCGGGGGGTGCGGGGAATGAAAAACTGTTTTTT,CASAGGAGNEKLFF
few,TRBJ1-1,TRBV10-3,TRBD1,TGTGCCATCAGTCCCGGGACAGGATTGAACACTGAAGCTTTCTTT,CAISPGTGLNTEAFF
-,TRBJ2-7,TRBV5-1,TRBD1,TGCGCCAGCAGCTATGACAGGGAGATTAACGAGCAGTACTTC,CASSYDREINEQYF
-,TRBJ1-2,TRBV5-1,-,TGCGCCAGCAGCTTGGAACGGCGTGGCTACACCTTC,CASSLERRGYTF
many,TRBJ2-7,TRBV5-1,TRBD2,TGCGCCAGCAGCTTGGATGCGGGAGGCTACGAGCAGTACTTC,CASSLDAGGYEQYF
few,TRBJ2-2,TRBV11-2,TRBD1,TGTGCCAGCAGCTTAGTCCCCGGGACAGGGTACACCGGGGAGCTGTTTTTT,CASSLVPGTGYTGELFF
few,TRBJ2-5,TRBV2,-,TGTGCCAGCAGTGTGGACGCCCAAGAGACCCAGTACTTC,CASSVDAQETQYF
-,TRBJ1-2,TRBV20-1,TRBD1,TGCAGTGCTCAACCGGACAGGGTTAATGGCTACACCTTC,CSAQPDRVNGYTF
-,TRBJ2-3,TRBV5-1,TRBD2,TGCGCCAGCAGCTTGGTCGGCGGGAGGGTCACAGATACGCAGTATTTT,CASSLVGGRVTDTQYF
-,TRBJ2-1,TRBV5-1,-,TGCGCCAGCAGCTTGGTTGGAGGGAATTCCTACAATGAGCAGTTCTTC,CASSLVGGNSYNEQFF
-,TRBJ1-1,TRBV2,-,TGTGCCAGCAGTTTATCCACTCACCTCACTGAAGCTTTCTTT,CASSLSTHLTEAFF
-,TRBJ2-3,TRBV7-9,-,TGTGCCAGCAGCTTCCTCGGGGGCCTGATGACAGATACGCAGTATTTT,CASSFLGGLMTDTQYF
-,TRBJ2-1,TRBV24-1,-,TGTGCCACCAGTGACCACCTAGCGCCCTCCTACAATGAGCAGTTCTTC,CATSDHLAPSYNEQFF
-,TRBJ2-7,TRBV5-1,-,TGCGCCAGCAGCTTGGTTGTGGGAAGCTCCTACGAGCAGTACTTC,CASSLVVGSSYEQYF
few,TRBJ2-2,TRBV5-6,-,TGTGCCAGCAGCTTGGCACCCCGAGGAGGCGGCCGTCTGGGGGAGCTGTTTTTT,CASSLAPRGGGRLGELFF
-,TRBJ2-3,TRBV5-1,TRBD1,TGCGCCAGCAGCTCTGACAGGGGGCCCGGAGATACGCAGTATTTT,CASSSDRGPGDTQYF
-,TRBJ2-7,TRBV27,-,TGTGCCAGCAGTTTAGCGAGCGCGGCGCCCTACGAGCAGTACTTC,CASSLASAAPYEQYF
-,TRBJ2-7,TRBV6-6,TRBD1,TGTGCCAGCGGGGACAGCACCTACGAGCAGTACTTC,CASGDSTYEQYF
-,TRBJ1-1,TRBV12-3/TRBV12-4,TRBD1,TGTGCCAGCAGTCCCAACAGGGGGCCCACTGAAGCTTTCTTT,CASSPNRGPTEAFF
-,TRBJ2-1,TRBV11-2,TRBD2,TGTGCCAGCAGCTTGAGGACCGGGAGGTTCACTGAGCAGTTCTTC,CASSLRTGRFTEQFF
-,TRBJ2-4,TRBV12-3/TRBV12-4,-,TGTGCCAGCAGTTTAGCGCCGGCGGCTACCCTAGCCAAAAACATTCAGTACTTC,CASSLAPAATLAKNIQYF
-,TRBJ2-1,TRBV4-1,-,TGCGCCAGCAGCCAAGTCCACCGAGCGGAGCAGTTCTTC,CASSQVHRAEQFF
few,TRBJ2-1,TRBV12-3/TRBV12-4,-,TGTGCCAGCAGCGTGACTAGAACTTTCTACAATGAGCAGTTCTTC,CASSVTRTFYNEQFF
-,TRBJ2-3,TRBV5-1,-,TGCGCCAGCAGAATAGCGGTTAGCACAGATACGCAGTATTTT,CASRIAVSTDTQYF
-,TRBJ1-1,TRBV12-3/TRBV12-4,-,TGTGCCAGCACCAAGGGGGGAGGGGGTGGGAACACTGAAGCTTTCTTT,CASTKGGGGGNTEAFF
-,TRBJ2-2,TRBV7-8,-,TGTGCCAGCAGCTTAGGGAGAGGGGCCGGGGAGCTGTTTTTT,CASSLGRGAGELFF
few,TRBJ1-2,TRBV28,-,TGTGCCAGCAGTTTAACCGCAGGGCGGTATGGCTACACCTTC,CASSLTAGRYGYTF
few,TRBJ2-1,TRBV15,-,TGTGCCACCAGCAGAGTCGGTAGAGGAAACTCCTACAATGAGCAGTTCTTC,CATSRVGRGNSYNEQFF
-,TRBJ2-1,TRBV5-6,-,TGTGCCAGCAGCTTAAAGGGGCAGGCGATCCCCGGAATGAATGAGCAGTTCTTC,CASSLKGQAIPGMNEQFF
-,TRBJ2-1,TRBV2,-,TGTGCCAGCAGTGACATGGGGGGCTCCTACAATGAGCAGTTCTTC,CASSDMGGSYNEQFF
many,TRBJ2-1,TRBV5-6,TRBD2,TGTGCCAGCAGCCCGACTAGCGGGAGAAACAATGAGCAGTTCTTC,CASSPTSGRNNEQFF
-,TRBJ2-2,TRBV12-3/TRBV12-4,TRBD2,TGTGCCAGCAGCCGACTAGCGGGAGCCGGGGAGCTGTTTTTT,CASSRLAGAGELFF
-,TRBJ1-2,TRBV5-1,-,TGCGCCAGCAGAGTGGGAAGTTCCTATGGCTACACCTTC,CASRVGSSYGYTF
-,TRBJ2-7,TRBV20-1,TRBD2,TGCAGTGCCAGCGGTTCGGGACTAACCTACGAGCAGTACTTC,CSASGSGLTYEQYF
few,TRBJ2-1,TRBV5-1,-,TGCGCCAGCAGCGGAAAGACTAGGACCTACAATGAGCAGTTCTTC,CASSGKTRTYNEQFF
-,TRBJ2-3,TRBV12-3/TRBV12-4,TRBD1,TGTGCCAGCAGTTCTACCGACAGGGATTGGGAAGATACGCAGTATTTT,CASSSTDRDWEDTQYF
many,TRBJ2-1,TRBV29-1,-,TGCAGCGTTGAAGTCGCAGGATCCTACAATGAGCAGTTCTTC,CSVEVAGSYNEQFF
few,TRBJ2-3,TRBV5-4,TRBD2,TGTGCCAGCAGCTTGAAAGGCGGGAGTGGAGATACGCAGTATTTT,CASSLKGGSGDTQYF
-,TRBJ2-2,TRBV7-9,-,TGTGCCAGCAGCCCACATAGCACCGGGGAGCTGTTTTTT,CASSPHSTGELFF
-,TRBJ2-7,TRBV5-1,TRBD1,TGCGCCAGCAGCTTGGCTCCCGGGACAGGGAACTACGAGCAGTACTTC,CASSLAPGTGNYEQYF